The 8 T cell receptor beta chains below were found in one sample sequenced in a study of human CD8 memory T cell subsets (dated by TCRdb to the early 2020s). Early differentiated memory cells that were CCR7+ PD-1+ TIGIT+ and had dysfunctional, exhausted-like traits were classified as progenitor exhausted-like memory CD8+ T cells (TPEX). Sequenced using a NextSeq 550. A Human TCR Profiling Kit was used to prepare UMI-labeled 5' RACE TCRbeta libraries. The reads were reprocessed in TCRdb, with one entry per CDR3 protein sequence and no accompanying DNA. The sample table gives about 6,600 distinct CDR3 sequences. Roughly a fifth of the sample belongs to the ten largest clones. Sequences were obtained from CD8+ T cells from PBMCs. The receptors were gathered from a human donor in good health.

V and J are TRBV28 and TRBJ1-6. CDR3 length: 14 amino acids. CDR1 and CDR2 (germline): MDHEN, SYDVKM. The CDR3 reads CASSLYPTSSPLHF. Looking up the rest from reference TRBV28 and TRBJ1-6 gives the full variable domain: DVKVTQSSRYLVKRTGEKVFLECVQDMDHENMFWYRQDPGLGLRLIYFSYDVKMKEKGDIPEGYSVSREKKERFSLILESASTNQTSMYLCASSLYPTSSPLHFGNGTRLTVT.

The genes are TRBV7-9 and TRBJ1-6; TCRdb proposes TRBD1, but this gene call is untestable without DNA. The CDR3 contains 15 residues. Germline V gene data show CDR1 as SEHNR and CDR2 as FQNEAQ (reference sequence). The CDR3 is CASSFLDRGLSPLHF. Based on the CDR3 plus reference TRBV7-9 and TRBJ1-6, the full variable domain is DTGVSQNPRHKITKRGQNVTFRCDPISEHNRLYWYRQTLGQGPEFLTYFQNEAQLEKSRLLSDRFSAERPKGSFSTLEIQRTEQGDSAMYLCASSFLDRGLSPLHFGNGTRLTVT.

The genes are TRBV9 and TRBJ2-7; TCRdb outputs TRBD1, but without DNA this stays unchecked. Per the germline V gene, CDR1 is SGDLS and CDR2 is YYNGEE. The CDR3 loop spans 14 amino acids. This CDR3 is CASSSGGQTYEQYF. The full variable domain, rest sourced from reference TRBV9 and TRBJ2-7, is DSGVTQTPKHLITATGQRVTLRCSPRSGDLSVYWYQQSLDQGLQFLIQYYNGEERAKGNILERFSAQQFPDLHSELNLSSLELGDSALYFCASSSGGQTYEQYFGPGTRLTVT.

The chain recombines TRBV12-3 or TRBV12-4 with TRBJ2-1. This CDR3 spans 14 amino acids. The CDR3 here is CASSLAGVRNEQFF.

By frequency, this clonotype registers medium-sized (0.01 to 0.1%). The gene calls are TRBV2 and TRBJ1-4; TCRdb picks TRBD1, but there is no DNA to check that call. This CDR3 comprises 14 residues. Germline lookup yields CDR1 SNHLY and CDR2 FYNNEI. The CDR3 reads CASSTGSTNEKLFF.

The chain uses TRBV5-1 and TRBJ1-2; the D call from TCRdb, TRBD1, cannot be confirmed without DNA. The CDR3 is made up of 15 amino acids. Per the germline V gene, CDR1 is SGHRS and CDR2 is YFSETQ. The CDR3 protein is CASSLILEGSYGYTF.

This clonotype registers medium-sized (0.01 to 0.1%) by frequency. The CDR3 protein is CSVVAGLTEAFF. This sequence joins TRBV29-1 and TRBJ1-1. Germline CDR1 and CDR2: SQVTM and ANQGSEA. The CDR3 has 12 residues.

According to its frequency, this clonotype is medium-sized. The genes are TRBV7-6 and TRBJ1-4; TCRdb picks TRBD1, but there is no DNA to check that call. This CDR3 comprises 14 residues. Germline values: CDR1 SGHVS, CDR2 FNYEAQ. The CDR3: CASSLRQLNEKLFF.